Shown below are 20 T cell receptor beta chains from a single sample sequenced in a study of CD8+ T cells in alopecia areata. Treatment noted: oral pan-JAK inhibitor, 5-10 mg twice daily. TCR sequencing used cDNA made by reverse transcription of extracted RNA. Clones were read by immunoSEQ multiplex PCR, and TCRdb kept only the in-frame ones, dropping some. Here the sample spans about 220,000 clones, 50% to 60% being singletons. The specimen was CD4+ T cells sorted from blood, collected at week 4, from a patient treated with tofacitinib. The receptors here all came from a human donor with alopecia areata.

This clone was recorded a few times. The J gene is TRBJ2-2, the V gene TRBV9, with 9 bases that match TRBD2. This CDR3 region has 19 residues. CDR1 SGDLS and CDR2 YYNGEE come from the germline V gene. After removal of 4 bases from V and 3 bases from J, the junction contained 16 bases not matched to a gene. The CDR3 loop is CASSPRLAEDRFYTGELFF. The CDR3 DNA reads as TGTGCCAGCAGCCCAAGACTAGCGGAGGATAGGTTTTACACCGGGGAGCTGTTTTTT. Together with reference TRBV9 and TRBJ2-2, the CDR3 gives the full variable domain: DSGVTQTPKHLITATGQRVTLRCSPRSGDLSVYWYQQSLDQGLQFLIQYYNGEERAKGNILERFSAQQFPDLHSELNLSSLELGDSALYFCASSPRLAEDRFYTGELFFGEGSRLTVL.

The rearrangement links TRBV11-2 to TRBJ1-2; D call uncertain. This CDR3 has 14 amino acids. V gave up 5 bases and J gave up 8 bases, with 18 bases separating them. Per germline, CDR1 SGHAT and CDR2 FQNNGV. The CDR3 here is CASSPTPGFGGYTF. The CDR3 nucleotides read TGTGCCAGCAGCCCCACCCCGGGGTTCGGCGGCTACACCTTC.

This clone was observed a handful of times. This rearrangement joins TRBV2 to TRBJ2-7, with 10 bases aligning to TRBD2. The CDR3 has 15 amino acids. The V gene end was trimmed by 6 bases and the J gene end by 7 bases; junction bases not matched to a gene: 12. The germline gives CDR1 SNHLY, CDR2 FYNNEI. The CDR3 nucleotides are TGTGCCAGCAGGGCGCTAGCGGGGGCCCCTGGAGAGCAGTACTTC. Protein sequence: CASRALAGAPGEQYF.

The V and J genes are TRBV29-1 and TRBJ2-7, with D uncertain. CDR1 is SQVTM, CDR2 ANQGSEA, per germline. This CDR3 contains 12 residues. Trimming removed 4 bases at V and 6 bases at J, with 13 bases between. The CDR3 bases are TGCAGCGTTGTTGAAGTCTCAGGCGAGCAGTACTTC. Its protein is CSVVEVSGEQYF.

A few counts support this clone. The CDR3: CASSFLDRGPGYTF. CDR3 DNA sequence: TGTGCCAGCAGCTTTCTGGACAGGGGGCCTGGCTACACCTTC. This sequence joins TRBV13 and TRBJ1-2; 11 bases are a match to TRBD1. CDR1 PRHDT and CDR2 FYEKMQ come from the germline V gene (reference sequence). This CDR3 region has 14 residues. V shed 3 bases, J shed 7 bases, and the junction held 4 bases outside the gene matches.

This clone was found many times. The gene calls are TRBV7-9 and TRBJ2-7; D not certain. This CDR3 has 12 residues. V dropped 5 bases and J dropped 4 bases, with 9 bases sitting between them. Germline-derived CDR1 and CDR2 are SEHNR and FQNEAQ (reference sequence). The CDR3 bases are TGTGCCAGCAGCCCCGCCGGGTACGAGCAGTACTTC. It specifies CASSPAGYEQYF.

The chain uses TRBV29-1 and TRBJ1-1, with unresolved D. The CDR3 length is 12 residues. CDR1 and CDR2 (germline): SQVTM, ANQGSEA. The germline V and J ends were trimmed by 7 bases and 0 bases, with 9 bases remaining between them. CDR3 nucleotides: TGCAGCGGCTTGACGATGAACACTGAAGCTTTCTTT. Protein product: CSGLTMNTEAFF.

The rearrangement uses TRBV4-3 and TRBJ1-1; no firm D call. V lost 2 bases and J lost 1, with 8 bases in between. The CDR3 length is 14 residues. Germline V gene data show CDR1 as LGHNA and CDR2 as YSLEER. This CDR3 reads CASSQIGPNTEAFF. The DNA of the CDR3 is TGCGCCAGCAGCCAAATCGGACCGAACACTGAAGCTTTCTTT.

This sequence joins TRBV5-1 and TRBJ2-3; no clear D. Germline loops: CDR1 SGHRS, CDR2 YFSETQ. V shed 8 bases and J shed 4 bases, with 20 bases lying between them. The CDR3 has 15 residues. Written as DNA, the CDR3 is TGCGCCAGTTGTGAGGCCCCGGGCAGAGCAGATACGCAGTATTTT. This encodes CASCEAPGRADTQYF.

The V gene is TRBV29-1, the J gene TRBJ1-1; no clear D gene. CDR3 length: 10 amino acids. Germline V CDR1 and CDR2: SQVTM, ANQGSEA. V lost 4 bases to trimming and J lost 5 bases, with 5 bases between them. In DNA form, the CDR3 reads TGCAGCGTTGTTCATACTGAAGCTTTCTTT. Amino acid sequence: CSVVHTEAFF.

This chain links TRBV7-2 with TRBJ1-2; perhaps TRBD1 as D (6 bases). The germline gives CDR1 SGHTA, CDR2 FQGNSA. The V end lost 2 bases, the J end lost 6 bases, and 19 bases lay between the germline ends. This CDR3 has 16 amino acids. The CDR3, as DNA: TGTGCCAGCAGCTTAAAATCTCGGGGGGCCGGCGATGGCTACACCTTC. Amino acids: CASSLKSRGAGDGYTF.

This chain uses TRBV7-2 with TRBJ1-2; weak D call: TRBD1 (5 bases). CDR3 length: 14 amino acids. From germline, CDR1 is SGHTA and CDR2 FQGNSA. V lost 5 bases and J lost 5, with 15 bases in between. CDR3 loop: CASSPDPGPYGYTF. The CDR3 nucleotides read TGTGCCAGCAGCCCAGACCCAGGGCCATATGGCTACACCTTC. The full variable domain, rest sourced from reference TRBV7-2 and TRBJ1-2, is GAGVSQSPSNKVTEKGKDVELRCDPISGHTALYWYRQSLGQGLEFLIYFQGNSAPDKSGLPSDRFSAERTGGSVSTLTIQRTQQEDSAVYLCASSPDPGPYGYTFGSGTRLTVV.

This chain's CDR3 is CASRLAANTGELFF. In DNA, the CDR3 is TGTGCCAGCCGACTAGCTGCGAACACCGGGGAGCTGTTTTTT. The V and J genes are TRBV2 and TRBJ2-2; 7 bases map to TRBD2. The CDR3 contains 14 residues. V gave up 8 bases and J gave up 0 bases; unmatched junction bases: 3. Germline lookup yields CDR1 SNHLY and CDR2 FYNNEI.

In this sample, this clone turned up a few times. The chain combines TRBV7-9 with TRBJ1-6, with D hard to call. The CDR3 is 12 amino acids. V shed 2 bases and J shed 10 bases, with 6 bases lying between them. Germline assignment: CDR1 SEHNR and CDR2 FQNEAQ (reference sequence). CDR3 nucleotide sequence: TGTGCCAGCAGCTTACAGATGTCACCCCTCCACTTT. Translated, it gives CASSLQMSPLHF.

The chain links TRBV2 to TRBJ2-3; no clear D gene. The germline V and J ends were trimmed by 3 bases and 6 bases, with 10 bases remaining between them. CDR1 and CDR2 from the germline V gene are SNHLY and FYNNEI. This CDR3 is built from 13 residues. The CDR3 bases are TGTGCCAGCAGTGATCGTGTTGGTGATACGCAGTATTTT. This sequence encodes CASSDRVGDTQYF. The whole variable domain, filled in from reference TRBV2 and TRBJ2-3, reads EPEVTQTPSHQVTQMGQEVILRCVPISNHLYFYWYRQILGQKVEFLVSFYNNEISEKSEIFDDQFSVERPDGSNFTLKIRSTKLEDSAMYFCASSDRVGDTQYFGPGTRLTVL.

The chain combines TRBV5-1 with TRBJ1-1, with D possibly TRBD1 on 5 matching bases. The CDR3 has 14 amino acids. The V and J ends lost 2 bases and 3 bases respectively, with 11 bases between them. The V gene's germline CDR1 is SGHRS and CDR2 YFSETQ. The CDR3 nucleotides read TGCGCCAGCAGCTTTCAGGGTGGGGACACTGAAGCTTTCTTT. Amino acid sequence: CASSFQGGDTEAFF.

This chain connects TRBV29-1 to TRBJ2-1, with TRBD1 matching 8 bases. V was clipped by 6 bases and J by 4 bases; unmatched bases: 17. The CDR3 covers 17 residues. Germline V CDR1 and CDR2: SQVTM, ANQGSEA. CDR3 DNA: TGCAGCGTATCCATAGACAACAGGGGGAAAAAGTACAATGAGCAGTTCTTC. Translating gives CSVSIDNRGKKYNEQFF.

The V call is TRBV2, the J call TRBJ1-2; perhaps TRBD1 as D (5 bases). V lost 7 bases and J lost 2, with 8 bases in between. Germline V gives CDR1 SNHLY, CDR2 FYNNEI. The CDR3 has 12 residues. The chain's CDR3 is CASKQENYGYTF. The CDR3 nucleotides read TGTGCCAGCAAACAGGAGAACTATGGCTACACCTTC.

This clone was picked up a small number of times. V usage is TRBV6-1 and J usage is TRBJ2-1, with TRBD2 identical over 15 bases. Germline CDR1 is MNHNS and CDR2 is SASEGT. Unmatched junction bases numbered 2, after V lost 4 bases and J lost 4 bases. CDR3 length: 16 residues. CDR3 sequence: CASSGTSGGAYNEQFF. The CDR3 coding sequence is TGTGCCAGCAGTGGGACTAGCGGGGGGGCGTACAATGAGCAGTTCTTC.

The table lists this clone with many counts. This chain uses TRBV10-3 with TRBJ2-6; TRBD1 aligns across 7 bases. CDR1 and CDR2 from the germline V gene are ENHRY and SYGVKD. The CDR3 has 17 amino acids. Trimming cost V 3 bases and J 2 bases; bases outside gene matches: 7. This chain's CDR3 is CAISDHLDRAGANVLTF. The CDR3 coding sequence is TGTGCCATCAGTGACCACCTTGACAGGGCTGGGGCCAACGTCCTGACTTTC.